A single count supports the clone carrying this TCR beta chain. Its target is unknown. Looked up from germline, CDR1 is KGHSH and CDR2 is LQKENI. The CDR3 loop spans 15 amino acids. V lost 4 bases and J lost 4; bases outside the gene matches: 5. This entry is derived from a study of cytomegalovirus exposure and HLA in healthy donors. The primer mix had 60 Vbeta and 13 Jbeta primers. Libraries were prepared by immunoSEQ multiplex PCR; TCRdb keeps only in-frame clonotypes and omits some of them. The sample shows roughly 73,000 clones, about 81% of them seen only once. The study's findings and limits: Sequencing probably produced one cluster of sequence variants that were highly shared. In a later analysis, at a false discovery rate of 0.05, 16,951 TCR beta sequences matched HLA alleles.

The source of this sequence is a woman aged 45-59 years in good health and CMV-seronegative. Sequenced sample: PBMCs. The gene calls are TRBV18 and TRBJ2-2, with 8 bases that match TRBD2. The CDR3 DNA is TGTGCCAGCTCACACGAGCGGGGGTTCACCGGGGAGCTGTTTTTT. It translates to CASSHERGFTGELFF.